The source of this T cell receptor beta chain is a study of T cell responses to AZD1222 COVID-19 vaccine. Researchers grouped second doses given at about 4 or about 12 weeks into one pool. The trim removed 6 bases at V and 0 bases at J, leaving 6 bases unmatched. The length of the CDR3 is 15 residues. Germline V gives CDR1 SGDLS, CDR2 YYNGEE. General observations from the study: There were mostly white British donors and more females than males, and clonal diversity was possibly underestimated. Among AZD1222 vaccinees, only 5 to 7 were seropositive at baseline.

Concerning this clone: As yet, its antigen is unknown.

The table came from immunoSEQ multiplex PCR; TCRdb's copy has only in-frame clones and leaves some out. The sample has about 120,000 clones; approximately 89% are singletons. The source was peripheral blood, collected 28 days after the second AZD1222 dose. This receptor was taken from an adult who received the AZD1222 COVID-19 vaccine. The chain recombines TRBV9 with TRBJ2-3; 8 bases align to TRBD1. The chain's CDR3 is CASTKTGASTDTQYF. Written as DNA, the CDR3 is TGTGCCAGCACCAAGACAGGGGCTAGCACAGATACGCAGTATTTT.